This T cell receptor beta chain comes out of a study of response to subunit inactivated influenza vaccine. TCRdb reanalysed the RT-PCR reads using MiXCR and keeps one entry per CDR3 protein. This sample carries about 780,000 distinct CDR3 sequences, around 20% of them seen once, and the ten largest clones take under 13%. Trimming left V 4 bases short and J 1 base short, with 16 bases between. CDR3 length: 16 residues. General observations from the study: The authors put forward the suggestion that each seasonal influenza vaccination may bring in only a limited number of new T cells.

This clonotype turned up a few times. Its antigen is still unknown. The source of this sequence is a man in his fifties who received an inactivated influenza vaccine. Sequencing was performed on PBMCs from blood, taken approximately 5 days after vaccination. The J gene is TRBJ2-3, the V gene TRBV5-3, with D perhaps TRBD2 (7 bases). TRBV5-3 belongs to the ORF category, with a function that is uncertain. The CDR3: CARSGSGTFRTDTQYF. CDR3 bases: TGTGCCAGAAGCGGAAGCGGGACATTCCGCACAGATACGCAGTATTTT.